This TCR beta chain was found in a study of cytomegalovirus exposure and HLA in healthy donors. Study results and limitations: With high specificity and sensitivity, the classifier reportedly diagnosed cytomegalovirus status. The study recorded 160 or so TCR beta chains that were cytomegalovirus-associated. Most of the CMV-associated TCR beta chains (in a later analysis) appeared to be HLA-restricted. Immune exposure information comprised only CMV serostatus.

Per the germline V gene, CDR1 is MDHEN and CDR2 is SYDVKM. V dropped 3 bases and J dropped 4 bases, with 12 bases sitting between them. The CDR3 length is 14 residues. To note about this clone: The antigen is undetermined.

PCR involved 60 Vbeta and 13 Jbeta primers. Profiling relied on immunoSEQ multiplex PCR, and the TCRdb table lists in-frame clones only, not all of them. Found here are under 150,000 clones, over 60% of them singletons; the top ten hold 6.3%. The receptor comes from a woman between 40 and 50 years old in good health and CMV-seronegative. Sequenced material: PBMCs. The chain is built from TRBV28 and TRBJ1-1, with D tentatively TRBD1 (5 bases). DNA for the CDR3: TGTGCCAGCAGTTTGCGGGATAGGGGCACTGAAGCTTTCTTT. Residues: CASSLRDRGTEAFF.